This TCR beta chain originates from a study of identical twins. Overall study results and limits: With beta out-of-frame sequences, excess sharing by twins was weaker.

In TCRdb, the 5' RACE reads were re-called with MiXCR into one record per CDR3 protein. Of some 790,000 distinct CDR3 sequences listed, roughly 20% are singletons. This clonotype turned up a few times. No antigen is known for it. The germline V gene encodes CDR1 LGHDT and CDR2 YNNKEL (reference sequence). V was clipped by 5 bases and J by 2 bases, with 10 bases between them. The CDR3 spans 13 residues. This sample also belongs to another study, concerning T cells expressing NK-cell markers. That investigation notes: The dominant NKG2C+ clonotypes represented roughly 1.0-7.5% of CD8+ T cells in six donors. In several donors, dominant clonotypes made up about 25-65% of CD3+CD56-NKG2C+ cells.

The TCR was taken from a woman under 30 in good health. The genes are TRBV3-1 and TRBJ2-7; D ambiguous. What was sequenced was PBMCs. The CDR3 region is CASSWTAAYEQYF. The CDR3, as DNA: TGTGCCAGCAGCTGGACGGCCGCCTACGAGCAGTACTTC.